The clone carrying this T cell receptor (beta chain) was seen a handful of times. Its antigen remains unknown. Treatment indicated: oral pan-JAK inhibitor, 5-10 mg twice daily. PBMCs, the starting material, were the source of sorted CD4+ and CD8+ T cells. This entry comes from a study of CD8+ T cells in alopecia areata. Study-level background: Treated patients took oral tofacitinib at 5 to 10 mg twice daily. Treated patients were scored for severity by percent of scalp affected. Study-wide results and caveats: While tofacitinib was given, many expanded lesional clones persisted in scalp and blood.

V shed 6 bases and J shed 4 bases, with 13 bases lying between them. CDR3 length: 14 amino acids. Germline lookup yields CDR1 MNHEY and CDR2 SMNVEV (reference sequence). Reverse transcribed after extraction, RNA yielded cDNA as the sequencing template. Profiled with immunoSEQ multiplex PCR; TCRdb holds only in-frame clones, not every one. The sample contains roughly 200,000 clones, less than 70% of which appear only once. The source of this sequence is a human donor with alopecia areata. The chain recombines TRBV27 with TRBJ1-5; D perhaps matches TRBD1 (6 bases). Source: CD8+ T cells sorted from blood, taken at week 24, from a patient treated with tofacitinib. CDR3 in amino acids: CASSSRGLNQPQHF. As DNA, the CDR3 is TGTGCCAGCAGCAGCAGGGGTCTTAATCAGCCCCAGCATTTT.